Each of the 3 T cell receptor beta chains below was sequenced from the same sample in a study of sequential checkpoint blockade in melanoma. Profiled with immunoSEQ multiplex PCR; TCRdb holds only in-frame clones, not every one. This table holds 9,500 to 15,000 clones, about 80% found once. Noted treatment: randomized to nivolumab then ipilimumab (arm A) or the reverse (arm B). Sequencing used CD8+ T cells sorted from blood (inferred from file names), obtained from a patient given nivolumab and ipilimumab in sequence. These receptors came from a human donor with melanoma.

The chain links TRBV30 to TRBJ2-5, with TRBD2 matching over 8 bases. Germline-derived CDR1 and CDR2 are GTSNPN and SVGIG (reference sequence). Germline trimming cut 6 bases from V and 2 bases from J; bases unmatched to any gene: 5. The CDR3 runs 13 residues. In DNA, the CDR3 is TGTGCCTGCCAGGGACTAGTTCAAGAGACCCAGTACTTC. This translates into CACQGLVQETQYF. The variable domain in full, with the rest retrieved from reference TRBV30 and TRBJ2-5, is SQTIHQWPATLVQPVGSPLSLECTVEGTSNPNLYWYRQAAGRGLQLLFYSVGIGQISSEVPQNLSASRPQDRQFILSSKKLLLSDSGFYLCACQGLVQETQYFGPGTRLLVL.

The J gene is TRBJ2-1, the V gene TRBV7-9; 11 bases line up with TRBD2. Per the germline V gene, CDR1 is SEHNR and CDR2 is FQNEAQ (reference sequence). The ends lost 5 bases at V and 1 base at J; junction bases unmatched: 4. The CDR3 has 16 residues. In nucleotides, the CDR3 is TGTGCCAGCAGCATGACTAGCGGGGCTTCCTACAATGAGCAGTTCTTC. Amino acid sequence: CASSMTSGASYNEQFF.

The chain joins TRBV19 to TRBJ2-2; 8 nucleotides line up with TRBD2. Trimming at V came to 7 bases and at J to 13 bases, leaving 14 bases not matched to a gene. The CDR3 extends over 14 amino acids. Germline-derived CDR1 and CDR2 are LNHDA and SQIVND (reference sequence). The CDR3 here is CASTGSGGIEGLFF. The CDR3 nucleotides read TGTGCCAGTACGGGGAGCGGGGGTATTGAGGGGCTGTTTTTT.